The 11 T cell receptor beta chains below were found in one sample sequenced in a study of blood T cell repertoires in COVID-19. Method: immunoSEQ multiplex PCR; TCRdb's copy keeps in-frame clones and lacks some. The sample records roughly 500,000 clones, 89% being singletons. The sample taken for sequencing was peripheral blood. The source of these receptors is a man between 18 and 35 years old with COVID-19, enrolled during active disease.

V gene TRBV4-1 combines with J gene TRBJ2-3; 8 bases align to TRBD1. After removal of 4 bases from V and 4 bases from J, the junction contained 7 bases not matched to a gene. The CDR3 is made up of 15 amino acids. The germline V gene encodes CDR1 MGHRA and CDR2 YSYEKL. Here the CDR3 DNA reads TGCGCCAGCAGCCCTCAAGGACAGGGCCCAGATACGCAGTATTTT. Translation gives CASSPQGQGPDTQYF.

The V call is TRBV9, the J call TRBJ2-1, with TRBD2 matching over 12 bases. The V segment lost 0 bases and the J segment 7 bases; nucleotides outside the gene matches: 8. Germline V CDR1 and CDR2: SGDLS, YYNGEE. The CDR3 runs 17 residues. CDR3 residues: CASSVDPTSGRRNEQFF. In DNA form, the CDR3 reads TGTGCCAGCAGCGTAGACCCGACTAGCGGGAGAAGAAATGAGCAGTTCTTC.

CDR3 loop: CATLSGGGYNEQFF. The CDR3, as DNA: TGTGCCACCCTTAGCGGGGGGGGATACAATGAGCAGTTCTTC. The J gene is TRBJ2-1, the V gene TRBV6-6, with 11 bases aligning to TRBD2. Germline V lookup: CDR1 MNHNY, CDR2 SVGAGI (reference sequence). After removal of 10 bases from V and 4 bases from J, the junction contained 6 bases not matched to a gene. The CDR3 contains 14 residues.

The chain joins TRBV3-1 (or the pseudogene TRBV3-2) to TRBJ2-7; D not resolved. Trimming stripped 1 base from V and 0 bases from J, with 10 bases between. CDR1 is LGHDT and CDR2 is YNNKEL in the germline V gene (reference sequence). This CDR3 spans 15 amino acids. The CDR3 spells CASSQGSPSSYEQYF. The CDR3 DNA sequence: TGTGCCAGCAGCCAAGGGAGCCCCAGCTCCTACGAGCAGTACTTC.

The chain employs TRBV7-9 and TRBJ2-7, with a tentative D call TRBD1 (6 bases). The V and J ends lost 5 bases and 5 bases respectively, with 13 bases between them. Germline CDR1 and CDR2: SEHNR and FQNEAQ (reference sequence). This CDR3 has 13 residues. The CDR3 DNA is TGTGCCAGCAGCCCAACCACAGGGAACGAGCAGTACTTC. This translates into CASSPTTGNEQYF. The full variable domain, its missing parts supplied by reference TRBV7-9 and TRBJ2-7, is DTGVSQNPRHKITKRGQNVTFRCDPISEHNRLYWYRQTLGQGPEFLTYFQNEAQLEKSRLLSDRFSAERPKGSFSTLEIQRTEQGDSAMYLCASSPTTGNEQYFGPGTRLTVT.

This chain joins TRBV7-2 and TRBJ1-2; 8 nucleotides line up with TRBD1. The junction had 2 bases not matched to a gene; V was cut back by 3 bases and J by 2 bases. CDR3 length equals 14 residues. Germline CDR1 reads SGHTA; CDR2 reads FQGNSA. CDR3 coding DNA: TGTGCCAGCAGCTTCGCAGGGGGCAACTATGGCTACACCTTC. This encodes CASSFAGGNYGYTF.

This sequence joins TRBV28 and TRBJ2-7, with 9 bases fitting TRBD1. V gave up 7 bases and J gave up 6 bases; unmatched junction bases: 16. Germline V gives CDR1 MDHEN, CDR2 SYDVKM. The CDR3 totals 16 residues. The CDR3 coding sequence is TGTGCCAGCAAAATAAGGGGGGGACAGGGAGTTGGCGAGCAGTACTTC. Its protein is CASKIRGGQGVGEQYF. Variable domain in full (rest from reference TRBV28 and TRBJ2-7): DVKVTQSSRYLVKRTGEKVFLECVQDMDHENMFWYRQDPGLGLRLIYFSYDVKMKEKGDIPEGYSVSREKKERFSLILESASTNQTSMYLCASKIRGGQGVGEQYFGPGTRLTVT.

Written as DNA, the CDR3 is TGCGCCAGCAGCCCTAGACTAGCGGGGGATTACGAGCAGTACTTC. Protein sequence: CASSPRLAGDYEQYF. The gene calls are TRBV4-1 and TRBJ2-7; 12 positions agree with TRBD2. The junction had 5 bases not matched to a gene; V was cut back by 4 bases and J by 4 bases. The germline CDR1 and CDR2 sequences are MGHRA and YSYEKL. CDR3 length: 15 residues.

The chain uses TRBV27 and TRBJ1-2, with D unresolved. Per germline, CDR1 MNHEY and CDR2 SMNVEV (reference sequence). This CDR3 spans 14 amino acids. The V gene lost 5 bases and the J gene lost 2 bases, with 12 bases spanning the gap. Here the CDR3 reads CASSEGVANYGYTF. CDR3 coding DNA: TGTGCCAGCAGTGAAGGTGTAGCAAACTATGGCTACACCTTC.

Concerning this clone: In the same sample, other DNA sequences code for this CDR3. V usage is TRBV30 and J usage is TRBJ1-1, with D unresolved. From germline, CDR1 is GTSNPN and CDR2 SVGIG (reference sequence). This CDR3 is 13 amino acids long. The V end lost 0 bases, the J end lost 0 bases, and 5 bases lay between the germline ends. CDR3 loop: CAWSVLLNTEAFF. DNA for the CDR3: TGTGCCTGGAGTGTACTGTTGAACACTGAAGCTTTCTTT.

The chain uses TRBV3-1 (or the pseudogene TRBV3-2) and TRBJ2-7; D is undetermined. The germline V gene encodes CDR1 LGHDT and CDR2 YNNKEL (reference sequence). The CDR3 has 13 residues. The V end was cut by 0 bases, the J end by 3 bases, with 6 bases between. The CDR3 nucleotides read TGTGCCAGCAGCCAAGACCCAAACTACGAGCAGTACTTC. The encoded protein is CASSQDPNYEQYF.